A selection of T cell receptor beta chains follows, all from one sample in a study of CD8 T cells in Susac syndrome. TCRdb analysed the immunoSEQ multiplex PCR reads with MiXCR anew, one entry per CDR3 protein. The sample gives approximately 180,000 distinct CDR3 sequences, 80% to 95% of which show up once; 0.09% to 0.1% is in the top ten. The source material was CD4+ T cells from PBMCs. Every receptor here comes from a human donor with multiple sclerosis. The CDR3 runs from the conserved cysteine through the conserved F or W. A D gene is named only where the DNA matches it firmly. Size is stated for part of the rows, as once, few or many counts, or as a class when the clone is expanded.

.	.	13	TRBV7-6	TRBJ2-3	CASSLARRDTQYF	TGTGCCAGCAGCTTAGCGAGGCGAGATACGCAGTATTTT
TRBD1	.	12	TRBV30	TRBJ2-3	CAWSRGRDTQYF	TGTGCCTGGAGCAGGGGGCGCGATACGCAGTATTTT
.	.	14	TRBV27	TRBJ2-5	CASSALGRKETQYF	TGTGCCAGCAGTGCGCTGGGACGGAAGGAGACCCAGTACTTC
.	once	13	TRBV12-3/TRBV12-4	TRBJ1-2	CASSAQVNYGYTF	TGTGCCAGCAGTGCACAGGTTAACTATGGCTACACCTTC
TRBD2	.	17	TRBV5-1	TRBJ2-3	CASSPVGGAGSTDTQYF	TGCGCCAGCAGCCCCGTCGGGGGGGCAGGGAGCACAGATACGCAGTATTTT
.	.	16	TRBV6-2/TRBV6-3	TRBJ2-6	CASRKRQSPGANVLTF	TGTGCCAGCAGGAAAAGACAGTCCCCTGGGGCCAACGTCCTGACTTTC
TRBD2	.	16	TRBV20-1	TRBJ2-1	CSARAPGLAGYNEQFF	TGCAGTGCTAGAGCTCCGGGACTAGCGGGGTACAATGAGCAGTTCTTC
.	.	13	TRBV25-1	TRBJ2-5	CASSITPGETQYF	TGTGCCAGCAGTATAACTCCAGGGGAGACCCAGTACTTC
.	.	14	TRBV19	TRBJ2-4	CASSRQDRKNIQYF	TGTGCCAGTAGTAGGCAGGACAGAAAAAACATTCAGTACTTC
.	once	15	TRBV7-2	TRBJ2-1	CASSFERGVGDEQFF	TGTGCCAGCAGCTTTGAACGTGGAGTAGGTGATGAGCAGTTCTTC
.	.	14	TRBV12-3/TRBV12-4	TRBJ1-2	CASSFLERYYGYTF	TGTGCCAGCAGTTTCTTGGAGAGATACTATGGCTACACCTTC
.	.	14	TRBV15	TRBJ1-5	CATSREAGNQPQHF	TGTGCCACCAGCAGAGAGGCAGGAAATCAGCCCCAGCATTTT
.	.	15	TRBV28	TRBJ2-7	CASRSGALSSYEQYF	TGTGCCAGCAGGTCGGGGGCCCTAAGCTCCTACGAGCAGTACTTC
TRBD2	.	15	TRBV20-1	TRBJ2-5	CSALGTSGSRETQYF	TGCAGTGCTCTAGGGACTAGCGGGAGTCGGGAGACCCAGTACTTC
.	once	11	TRBV20-1	TRBJ1-1	CSAPRDLLAFF	TGCAGTGCACCGCGTGACCTATTGGCTTTCTTT
.	.	16	TRBV2	TRBJ2-1	CASSGRGAHSYNEQFF	TGTGCCAGCAGTGGAAGGGGGGCCCACTCCTACAATGAGCAGTTCTTC
TRBD1	.	16	TRBV11-2	TRBJ1-2	CASSSALTTGDGGYTF	TGTGCCAGCAGCTCAGCCCTGACGACAGGGGACGGCGGCTACACCTTC
.	.	14	TRBV20-1	TRBJ2-3	CSQKGGAGTDTQYF	TGCAGTCAGAAAGGGGGGGCGGGGACAGATACGCAGTATTTT